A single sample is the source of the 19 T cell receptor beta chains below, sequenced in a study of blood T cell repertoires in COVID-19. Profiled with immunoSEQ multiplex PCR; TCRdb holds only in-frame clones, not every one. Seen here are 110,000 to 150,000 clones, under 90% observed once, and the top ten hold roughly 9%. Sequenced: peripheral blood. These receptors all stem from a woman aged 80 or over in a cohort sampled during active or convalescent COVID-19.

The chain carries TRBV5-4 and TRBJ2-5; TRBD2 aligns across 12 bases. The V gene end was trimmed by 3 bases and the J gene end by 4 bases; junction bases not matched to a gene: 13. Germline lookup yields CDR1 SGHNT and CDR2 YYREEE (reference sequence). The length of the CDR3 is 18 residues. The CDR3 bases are TGTGCCAGCAGCTCTTCTAGCGGGGGGGCTTTTTTATCAGAGACCCAGTACTTC. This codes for CASSSSSGGAFLSETQYF.

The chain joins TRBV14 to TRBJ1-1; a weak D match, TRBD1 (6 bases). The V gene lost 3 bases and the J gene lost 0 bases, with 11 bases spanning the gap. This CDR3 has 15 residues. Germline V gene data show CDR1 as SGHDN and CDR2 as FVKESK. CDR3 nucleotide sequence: TGTGCCAGCAGCCATCTCGAGGGGGTGAACACTGAAGCTTTCTTT. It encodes CASSHLEGVNTEAFF.

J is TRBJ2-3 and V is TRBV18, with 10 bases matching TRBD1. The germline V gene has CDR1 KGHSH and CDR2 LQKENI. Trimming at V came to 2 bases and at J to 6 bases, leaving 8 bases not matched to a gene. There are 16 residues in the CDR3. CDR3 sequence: CASSPSAGTGDDTQYF. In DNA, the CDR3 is TGTGCCAGCTCACCAAGCGCCGGGACAGGGGATGATACGCAGTATTTT.

CDR3 coding DNA: TGTGCCAGCAGTACCCTGATGGGGGGCACCATATATTTT. This sequence encodes CASSTLMGGTIYF. The chain uses TRBV2 and TRBJ1-3; D perhaps matches TRBD1 (5 bases). Germline V gene sequence: CDR1 SNHLY, CDR2 FYNNEI. Trimming shortened V by 5 bases and J by 9 bases, and 14 bases separated the two germline ends. The CDR3 runs 13 residues.

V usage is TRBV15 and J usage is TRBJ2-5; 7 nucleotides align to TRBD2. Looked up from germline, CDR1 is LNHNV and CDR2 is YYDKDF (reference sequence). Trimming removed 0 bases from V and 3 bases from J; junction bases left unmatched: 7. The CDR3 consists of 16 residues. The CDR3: CATSRDRMGGEETQYF. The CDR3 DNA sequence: TGTGCCACCAGCAGAGATAGGATGGGGGGGGAAGAGACCCAGTACTTC. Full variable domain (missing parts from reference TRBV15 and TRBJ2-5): DAMVIQNPRYQVTQFGKPVTLSCSQTLNHNVMYWYQQKSSQAPKLLFHYYDKDFNNEADTPDNFQSRRPNTSFCFLDIRSPGLGDTAMYLCATSRDRMGGEETQYFGPGTRLLVL.

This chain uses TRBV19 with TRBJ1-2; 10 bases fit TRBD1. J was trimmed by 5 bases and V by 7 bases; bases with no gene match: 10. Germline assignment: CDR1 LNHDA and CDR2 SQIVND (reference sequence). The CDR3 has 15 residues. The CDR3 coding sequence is TGTGCCAGTATCTCCTCCGGGACAGGGGTTTATGGCTACACCTTC. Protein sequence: CASISSGTGVYGYTF.

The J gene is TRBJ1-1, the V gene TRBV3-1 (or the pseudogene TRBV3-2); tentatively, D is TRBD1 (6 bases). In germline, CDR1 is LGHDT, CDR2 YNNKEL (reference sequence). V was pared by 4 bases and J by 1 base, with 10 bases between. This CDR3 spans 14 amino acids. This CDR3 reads CASSRPGANTEAFF. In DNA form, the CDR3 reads TGTGCCAGCAGCCGCCCAGGGGCGAACACTGAAGCTTTCTTT.

CDR3 bases: TGTGCCAGCAGCCTCACTTGGGAGACCCAGTACTTC. Translation gives CASSLTWETQYF. V usage is TRBV3-1 (or the pseudogene TRBV3-2) and J usage is TRBJ2-5; unclear D gene. The CDR3 is 12 amino acids. Trimming left V 4 bases short and J 5 bases short, with 8 bases between. CDR1 is LGHDT and CDR2 is YNNKEL in the germline V gene (reference sequence).

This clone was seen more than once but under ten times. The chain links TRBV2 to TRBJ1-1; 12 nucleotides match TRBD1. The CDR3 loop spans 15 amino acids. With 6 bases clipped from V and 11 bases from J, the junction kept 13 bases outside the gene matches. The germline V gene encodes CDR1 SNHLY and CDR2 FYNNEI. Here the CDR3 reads CASRNRTGQGARAFF. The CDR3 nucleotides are TGTGCCAGCAGGAACAGGACGGGACAGGGGGCGCGGGCTTTCTTT.

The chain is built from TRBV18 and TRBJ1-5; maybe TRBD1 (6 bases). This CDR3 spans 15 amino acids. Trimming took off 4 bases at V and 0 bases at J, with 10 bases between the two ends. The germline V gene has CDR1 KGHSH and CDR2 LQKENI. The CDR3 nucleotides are TGTGCCAGCTCACTAGCGGGGGCTAGCAATCAGCCCCAGCATTTT. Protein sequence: CASSLAGASNQPQHF.

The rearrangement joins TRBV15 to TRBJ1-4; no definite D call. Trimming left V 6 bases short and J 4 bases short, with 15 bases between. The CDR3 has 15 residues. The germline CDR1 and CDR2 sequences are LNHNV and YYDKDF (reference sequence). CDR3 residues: CATREATAYNEKLFF. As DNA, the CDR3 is TGTGCCACCAGAGAGGCGACGGCGTATAATGAAAAACTGTTTTTT. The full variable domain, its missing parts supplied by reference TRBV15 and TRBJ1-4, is DAMVIQNPRYQVTQFGKPVTLSCSQTLNHNVMYWYQQKSSQAPKLLFHYYDKDFNNEADTPDNFQSRRPNTSFCFLDIRSPGLGDTAMYLCATREATAYNEKLFFGSGTQLSVL.

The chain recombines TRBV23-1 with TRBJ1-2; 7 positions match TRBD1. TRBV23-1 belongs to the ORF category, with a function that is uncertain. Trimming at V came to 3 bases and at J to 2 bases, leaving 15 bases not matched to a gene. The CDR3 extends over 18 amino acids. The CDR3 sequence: CASSHRQGIGPVNYGYTF. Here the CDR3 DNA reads TGCGCCAGCAGTCACCGACAGGGTATTGGCCCCGTAAACTATGGCTACACCTTC.

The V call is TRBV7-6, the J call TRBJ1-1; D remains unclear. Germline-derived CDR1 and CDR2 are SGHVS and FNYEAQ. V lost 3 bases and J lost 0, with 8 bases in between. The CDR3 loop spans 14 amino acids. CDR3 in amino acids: CASSLSPLNTEAFF. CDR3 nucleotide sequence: TGTGCCAGCAGCTTGAGTCCATTGAACACTGAAGCTTTCTTT.

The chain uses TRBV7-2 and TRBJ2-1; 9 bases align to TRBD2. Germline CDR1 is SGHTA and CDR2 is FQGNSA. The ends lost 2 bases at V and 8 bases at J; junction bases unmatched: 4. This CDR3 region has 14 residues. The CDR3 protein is CASSLSRGGDEQFF. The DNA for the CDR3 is TGTGCCAGCAGCTTATCGCGGGGGGGCGATGAGCAGTTCTTC.

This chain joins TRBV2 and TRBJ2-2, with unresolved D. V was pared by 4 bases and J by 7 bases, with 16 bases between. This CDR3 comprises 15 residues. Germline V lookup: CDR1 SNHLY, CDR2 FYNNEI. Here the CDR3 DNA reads TGTGCCAGCAGTGCTGAGGCAGACCTATACGGGGAGCTGTTTTTT. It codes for CASSAEADLYGELFF.

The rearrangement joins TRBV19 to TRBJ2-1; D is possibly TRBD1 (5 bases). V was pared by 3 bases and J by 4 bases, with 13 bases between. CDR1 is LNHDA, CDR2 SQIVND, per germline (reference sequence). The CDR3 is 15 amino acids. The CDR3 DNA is TGTGCCAGTAGTATCTTGGACATCGGATACAATGAGCAGTTCTTC. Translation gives CASSILDIGYNEQFF.

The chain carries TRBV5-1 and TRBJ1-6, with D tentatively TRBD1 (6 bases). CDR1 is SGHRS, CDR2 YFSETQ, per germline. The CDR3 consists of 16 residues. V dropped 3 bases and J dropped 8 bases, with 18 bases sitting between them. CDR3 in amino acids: CASSSLPGQGYSPLHF. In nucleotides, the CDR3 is TGCGCCAGCAGCTCGCTTCCGGGACAAGGGTATTCACCCCTCCACTTT.

CDR3 residues: CSVESDRAFNEQFF. CDR3 sequence (DNA): TGCAGCGTTGAAAGTGACAGGGCGTTCAATGAGCAGTTCTTC. This chain connects TRBV29-1 to TRBJ2-1, with 7 bases fitting TRBD1. Trimming at V came to 2 bases and at J to 6 bases, leaving 7 bases not matched to a gene. CDR3 length equals 14 residues. CDR1 and CDR2 (germline): SQVTM, ANQGSEA.

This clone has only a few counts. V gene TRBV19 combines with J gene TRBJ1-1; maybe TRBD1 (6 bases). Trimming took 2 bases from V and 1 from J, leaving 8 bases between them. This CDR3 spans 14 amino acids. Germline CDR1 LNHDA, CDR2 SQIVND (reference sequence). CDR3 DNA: TGTGCCAGTAGTATAAGGGGACAGAACACTGAAGCTTTCTTT. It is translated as CASSIRGQNTEAFF.